The entry below describes one T cell receptor (beta chain). The target antigen is unknown. This entry is derived from a study of cytomegalovirus exposure and HLA in healthy donors. Regarding the study as a whole: Indistinguishability led to the exclusion of some V segments, TRBV6-2 and TRBV6-3 included. Among the most significant clusters, several appeared linked to common viral pathogens in a later analysis. Among donors in an Asian-associated ancestry cluster, a later analysis reportedly found fewer N-insertions than the roughly 650-donor mean.

Between the trimmed V and J ends, which lost 5 bases and 1 base, there was a span of 12 bases. Germline assignment: CDR1 SGHAT and CDR2 FQNNGV. This CDR3 contains 14 residues. PCR employed 60 Vbeta and 13 Jbeta primers. TCRdb keeps only in-frame clones here, not all; method: immunoSEQ multiplex PCR. The table includes roughly 120,000 clones, about 70% detected once. Sample: PBMCs. This sequence joins TRBV11-2 and TRBJ2-7, with TRBD1 as a possible D gene (6 bases). This clonotype was obtained from a woman aged 40 to 50 in good health and CMV-seronegative. This CDR3 is CASSPRDTSYEQYF. CDR3 sequence (DNA): TGTGCCAGCAGCCCCCGGGACACGTCCTACGAGCAGTACTTC.